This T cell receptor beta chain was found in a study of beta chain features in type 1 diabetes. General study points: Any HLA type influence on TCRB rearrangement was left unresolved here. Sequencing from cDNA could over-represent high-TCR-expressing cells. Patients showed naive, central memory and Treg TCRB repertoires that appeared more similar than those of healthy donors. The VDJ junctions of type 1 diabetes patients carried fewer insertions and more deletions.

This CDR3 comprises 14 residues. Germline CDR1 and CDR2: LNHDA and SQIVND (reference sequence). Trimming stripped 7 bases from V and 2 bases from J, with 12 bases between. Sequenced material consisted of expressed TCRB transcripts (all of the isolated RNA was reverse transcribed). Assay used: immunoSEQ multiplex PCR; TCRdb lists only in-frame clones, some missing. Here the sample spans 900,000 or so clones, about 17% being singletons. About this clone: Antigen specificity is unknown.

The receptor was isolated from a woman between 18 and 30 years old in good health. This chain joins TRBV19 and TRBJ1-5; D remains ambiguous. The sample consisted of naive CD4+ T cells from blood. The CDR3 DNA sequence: TGTGCCAGTAAACGAGTTGGGGGCAATCAGCCCCAGCATTTT. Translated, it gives CASKRVGGNQPQHF.